This T cell receptor beta chain derives from a study of post-analysis software for immune sequencing data. The study, taken as a whole, reports: Same-batch samples co-clustered strongly by F measure. The five TRBV segments detected at higher frequency in patients than in controls included TRBV5-6, TRBV5-1 and TRBV20-1.

This CDR3 region has 13 residues. CDR1 SNHLY and CDR2 FYNNEI come from the germline V gene. The TCR beta cDNA libraries carried unique molecular identifiers. Input amounts of roughly 0.85 to 11 million T cells were used. These gave around 500,000 cDNA molecules, so each molecule approximated one T cell. TCRdb reprocessed the PCR reads via MiXCR and lists one record per CDR3 protein. The sample has hundreds of thousands of distinct CDR3 sequences, 53% seen once; the top ten hold about 4.5%. About this clonotype itself: Its antigen is unidentified.

This chain links TRBV2 with TRBJ2-7; TRBD2 matches 9 bases. The better agreement between TRBJ2-5 and the DNA end casts doubt on the J call. This TCR was sampled from a girl under 18 with multiple sclerosis. The sequenced sample was blood. CDR3 region: CASSVLAGETQYF. CDR3 coding DNA: TGTGCCAGCAGCGTACTAGCGGGCGAGACCCAGTACTTC.